This TCR beta chain was documented in a study of blood T cells in healthy people across ages. Study overall: Per two T cells, template switching captured roughly one barcoded beta molecule.

The study's findings and limits: CMV status of donors was not determined, possibly confounding expanded clonotype changes.

Details on this clonotype: Its specificity is unknown.

For the second PCR, which ran for about 6 to 11 cycles, a sample-barcoded 5' primer and a J-beta primer mix were used. A 12-random-nucleotide template-switch adaptor tagged each cDNA molecule. Each CDR3 protein is one row after TCRdb ran MiXCR on the 5' RACE reads. This table holds about 1,000,000 distinct CDR3 sequences, around 45% found once. V lost 5 bases, J lost 2 bases, and 12 bases lay in between. Germline CDR1 is SEHNR and CDR2 is FQNEAQ (reference sequence). The CDR3 is 14 residues long. Sequencing used blood. This receptor was identified in a woman aged 55-70 years in good health. This chain connects TRBV7-9 to TRBJ2-5; a weak D match, TRBD1 (6 bases). CDR3 nucleotides: TGTGCCAGCAGCGCGTGGACAGTTCAAGAGACCCAGTACTTC. Protein: CASSAWTVQETQYF.